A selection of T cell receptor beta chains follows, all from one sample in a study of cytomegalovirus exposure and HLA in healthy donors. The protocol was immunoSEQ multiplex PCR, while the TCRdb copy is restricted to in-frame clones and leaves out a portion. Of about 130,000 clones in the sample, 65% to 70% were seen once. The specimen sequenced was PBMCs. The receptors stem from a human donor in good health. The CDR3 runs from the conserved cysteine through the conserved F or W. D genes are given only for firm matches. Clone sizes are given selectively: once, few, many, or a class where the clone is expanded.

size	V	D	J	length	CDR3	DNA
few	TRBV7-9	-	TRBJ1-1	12	CASSFQATEAFF	TGTGCCAGCAGCTTTCAGGCCACTGAAGCTTTCTTT
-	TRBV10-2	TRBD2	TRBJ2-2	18	CASSDLGTSGSGTGELFF	TGCGCCAGCAGCGACCTCGGGACTAGCGGGAGTGGCACCGGGGAGCTGTTTTTT
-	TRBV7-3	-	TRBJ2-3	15	CASSLVSSGTDTQYF	TGTGCCAGCAGCTTAGTTTCTAGCGGCACAGATACGCAGTATTTT
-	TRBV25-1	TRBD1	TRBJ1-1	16	CASSEGTGGLNTEAFF	TGTGCCAGCAGCGAGGGGACAGGGGGCCTGAACACTGAAGCTTTCTTT
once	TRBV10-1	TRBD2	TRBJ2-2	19	CASRPLSTSGRADTGELFF	TGCGCCAGCAGACCACTAAGTACTAGCGGGAGGGCGGACACCGGGGAGCTGTTTTTT
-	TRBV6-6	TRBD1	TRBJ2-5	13	CASSYYRGETQYF	TGTGCCAGCAGTTACTACAGGGGAGAGACCCAGTACTTC
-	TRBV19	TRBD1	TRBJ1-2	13	CASSWTGVWGYTF	TGTGCCAGTAGCTGGACAGGGGTCTGGGGCTACACCTTC
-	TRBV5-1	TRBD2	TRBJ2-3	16	CASSVRAGEGTDTQYF	TGCGCCAGCAGTGTCCGAGCGGGAGAAGGCACAGATACGCAGTATTTT
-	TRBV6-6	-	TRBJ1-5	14	CASSYGESSRPQHF	TGTGCCAGCAGTTACGGGGAGTCCTCAAGGCCCCAGCATTTT
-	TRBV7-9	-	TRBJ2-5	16	CASSPWLAPGQETQYF	TGTGCCAGCAGCCCCTGGTTGGCCCCGGGGCAAGAGACCCAGTACTTC
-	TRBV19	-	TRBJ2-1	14	CASSIASGVSEQFF	TGTGCCAGTAGTATCGCCTCGGGGGTCTCTGAGCAGTTCTTC
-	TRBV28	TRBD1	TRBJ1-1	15	CASSSGQGTNTEAFF	TGTGCCAGCAGTTCTGGACAGGGAACGAACACTGAAGCTTTCTTT
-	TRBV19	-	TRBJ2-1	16	CASSRTTGYGDNEQFF	TGTGCCAGTAGCAGAACCACAGGGTATGGGGACAATGAGCAGTTCTTC
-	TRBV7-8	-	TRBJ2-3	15	CASSPRGTGTDTQYF	TGTGCCAGCAGCCCACGGGGGACAGGCACAGATACGCAGTATTTT
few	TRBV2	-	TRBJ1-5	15	CASSEVRGSNQPQHF	TGTGCCAGCAGTGAAGTTAGGGGTAGCAATCAGCCCCAGCATTTT
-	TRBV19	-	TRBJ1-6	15	CASSTFWQGDSPLHF	TGTGCCAGTTCAACATTTTGGCAGGGCGATTCACCCCTCCACTTT
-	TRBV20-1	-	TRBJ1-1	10	CSALRAEAFF	TGCAGTGCTTTACGAGCTGAAGCTTTCTTT
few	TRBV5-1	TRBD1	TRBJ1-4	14	CASSPGTGDEKLFF	TGCGCCAGCAGCCCCGGGACAGGGGATGAAAAACTGTTTTTT
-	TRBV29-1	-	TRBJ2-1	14	CSVGQGEPYNEQFF	TGCAGCGTTGGCCAGGGCGAACCCTACAATGAGCAGTTCTTC
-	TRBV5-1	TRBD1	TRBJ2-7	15	CASSGGGTEFYEQYF	TGCGCCAGCAGCGGGGGTGGGACAGAATTCTACGAGCAGTACTTC
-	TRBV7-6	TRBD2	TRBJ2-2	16	CASSLGLAGVSGELFF	TGTGCCAGCAGCTTGGGACTAGCGGGAGTATCTGGGGAGCTGTTTTTT
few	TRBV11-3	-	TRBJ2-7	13	CASSLQGGGEQYF	TGTGCCAGCAGCTTACAAGGGGGTGGTGAGCAGTACTTC
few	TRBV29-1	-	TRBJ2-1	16	CSATLNRASSYNEQFF	TGCAGCGCCACCTTAAACAGGGCGAGCTCCTACAATGAGCAGTTCTTC
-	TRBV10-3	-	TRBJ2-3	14	CAIRAATAADTQYF	TGTGCCATCAGGGCTGCGACAGCAGCAGATACGCAGTATTTT
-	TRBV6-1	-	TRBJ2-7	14	CASSETSWSYEQYF	TGTGCCAGCAGTGAAACATCCTGGAGCTACGAGCAGTACTTC
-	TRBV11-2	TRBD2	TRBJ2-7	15	CASSPLREGLLQQYF	TGTGCCAGCAGCCCCCTCCGGGAGGGTCTTTTACAGCAGTACTTC
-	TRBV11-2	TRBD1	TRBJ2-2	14	CASSSGGGPGELFF	TGTGCCAGCAGCTCAGGGGGCGGTCCCGGGGAGCTGTTTTTT